This entry lists 28 T cell receptor beta chains sequenced from one sample in a study of T cell changes during pregnancy in multiple sclerosis. TCRdb's table, derived via immunoSEQ multiplex PCR, lists solely in-frame clones and lacks some. The data show tens of thousands of clones, over 85% seen once. Here the sequenced sample was peripheral blood, taken in the third trimester of pregnancy. The source of these receptors is a female donor in good health, enrolled as a control in a pregnancy study.

The chain recombines TRBV28 with TRBJ1-4; tentative D call: TRBD1 (5 bases). This CDR3 is 13 amino acids long. Germline V gene lookup returns CDR1 MDHEN and CDR2 SYDVKM. The germline V and J ends were trimmed by 9 bases and 3 bases, with 11 bases remaining between them. The CDR3 loop is CASSGVSNEKLFF. In DNA form, the CDR3 reads TGTGCCAGTTCGGGGGTGTCTAATGAAAAACTGTTTTTT. The whole variable domain, filled in from reference TRBV28 and TRBJ1-4, reads DVKVTQSSRYLVKRTGEKVFLECVQDMDHENMFWYRQDPGLGLRLIYFSYDVKMKEKGDIPEGYSVSREKKERFSLILESASTNQTSMYLCASSGVSNEKLFFGSGTQLSVL.

V and J are TRBV4-1 and TRBJ2-1; possibly TRBD2 for D (5 bases). V dropped 3 bases and J dropped 3 bases, with 15 bases sitting between them. The CDR3 is 16 amino acids. Germline V lookup: CDR1 MGHRA, CDR2 YSYEKL. The CDR3 region has the DNA TGCGCCAGCAGCCAGGCCGCCGCCGAGGGCTACAATGAGCAGTTCTTC. Translation: CASSQAAAEGYNEQFF.

V gene TRBV7-4 combines with J gene TRBJ1-1; a possible D gene is TRBD1 (5 bases). This CDR3 contains 15 residues. Looked up from germline, CDR1 is SGHVT and CDR2 is SQSDAQ. The V end lost 4 bases, the J end lost 2 bases, and 14 bases lay between the germline ends. CDR3 sequence: CASSSAGRFNTEAFF. The CDR3 DNA is TGTGCCAGCAGCTCGGCGGGACGGTTTAACACTGAAGCTTTCTTT.

V gene TRBV5-1 combines with J gene TRBJ2-5; a possible D gene is TRBD1 (5 bases). In germline, CDR1 is SGHRS, CDR2 YFSETQ. CDR3 size: 12 residues. The V end was cut by 6 bases, the J end by 2 bases, with 8 bases between. This CDR3 is CASKTEQETQYF. The CDR3 bases are TGCGCCAGCAAGACAGAGCAAGAGACCCAGTACTTC.

The CDR3 sequence is CASSLGTSAPYEQYF. In DNA form, the CDR3 reads TGTGCCAGCAGTTTAGGGACTAGCGCTCCCTACGAGCAGTACTTC. The chain couples TRBV28 to TRBJ2-7; 10 nucleotides match TRBD2. The junction had 3 bases not matched to a gene; V was cut back by 2 bases and J by 2 bases. Germline lookup yields CDR1 MDHEN and CDR2 SYDVKM. The CDR3 is made up of 15 amino acids.

The gene calls are TRBV5-1 and TRBJ2-7, with TRBD2 matching 9 bases. This CDR3 comprises 16 residues. V shed 0 bases and J 2 bases; nucleotides not matched to a gene: 6. Germline CDR1 and CDR2: SGHRS and YFSETQ. The CDR3 DNA follows: TGCGCCAGCAGCTTGGGTGGGACTAGCCCACCCTACGAGCAGTACTTC. As protein: CASSLGGTSPPYEQYF. The full variable domain, in which reference TRBV5-1 and TRBJ2-7 provide the parts outside the CDR3, is KAGVTQTPRYLIKTRGQQVTLSCSPISGHRSVSWYQQTPGQGLQFLFEYFSETQRNKGNFPGRFSGRQFSNSRSEMNVSTLELGDSALYLCASSLGGTSPPYEQYFGPGTRLTVT.

This chain joins TRBV6-6 and TRBJ2-7, with 9 bases that match TRBD1. CDR1 and CDR2 from the germline V gene are MNHNY and SVGAGI (reference sequence). The CDR3 covers 14 residues. Germline trimming cut 2 bases from V and 3 bases from J; bases unmatched to any gene: 2. Here the CDR3 DNA reads TGTGCCAGCAGTTACCGGGACAGGGTCTACGAGCAGTACTTC. This codes for CASSYRDRVYEQYF.

The J gene is TRBJ2-5, the V gene TRBV2; 8 bases align to TRBD1. The CDR3 length is 16 residues. Germline assignment: CDR1 SNHLY and CDR2 FYNNEI. V lost 9 bases to trimming and J lost 1 base; unmatched junction nucleotides: 13. The CDR3 sequence is CASQGARGGFQETQYF. As DNA, the CDR3 is TGTGCCAGTCAGGGGGCGCGGGGCGGTTTCCAAGAGACCCAGTACTTC.

This clone was counted once. The chain couples TRBV10-3 to TRBJ1-1; D is perhaps TRBD1 (5 bases). This CDR3 comprises 14 residues. The V end was cut by 2 bases, the J end by 4 bases, with 11 bases between. Germline CDR1 and CDR2: ENHRY and SYGVKD. The CDR3, as DNA: TGTGCCATCAGTGAGCGCAGGGCGGTCACTGAAGCTTTCTTT. It codes for CAISERRAVTEAFF.

The gene calls are TRBV19 and TRBJ2-1; possibly TRBD2 for D (6 bases). Trimming shortened V by 6 bases and J by 7 bases, and 25 bases separated the two germline ends. The length of the CDR3 is 17 residues. Germline V CDR1 and CDR2: LNHDA, SQIVND (reference sequence). The CDR3 reads CASSPSLEGTRPNEQFF. CDR3 DNA: TGTGCCAGTAGCCCTTCCTTGGAGGGGACGAGGCCGAATGAGCAGTTCTTC.

The genes are TRBV7-2 and TRBJ1-4, with D hard to call. The V gene's germline CDR1 is SGHTA and CDR2 FQGNSA. V was cut by 2 bases and J by 4 bases, with 8 bases left in between. The CDR3 contains 14 residues. CDR3 nucleotides: TGTGCCAGCAGCTTAAGACGCGGTAATGAAAAACTGTTTTTT. It specifies CASSLRRGNEKLFF.

The chain is built from TRBV28 and TRBJ2-3, with D perhaps matching TRBD1 (6 bases). Germline assignment: CDR1 MDHEN and CDR2 SYDVKM. The CDR3 has 15 amino acids. Between the trimmed V and J ends, which lost 6 bases and 4 bases, there was a span of 17 bases. The DNA for the CDR3 is TGTGCCAGCAGCATCACAGGGATCGGTGCAGATACGCAGTATTTT. This gives the protein CASSITGIGADTQYF.

V usage is TRBV5-1 and J usage is TRBJ2-5, with TRBD2 identical over 7 bases. This CDR3 comprises 15 residues. The junction had 9 bases not matched to a gene; V was cut back by 2 bases and J by 5 bases. Germline V gene lookup returns CDR1 SGHRS and CDR2 YFSETQ. The CDR3 region has the DNA TGCGCCAGCAGCTTTGGGTCGGGAGGAGGGGAGACCCAGTACTTC. It is translated as CASSFGSGGGETQYF. Full variable domain (missing parts from reference TRBV5-1 and TRBJ2-5): KAGVTQTPRYLIKTRGQQVTLSCSPISGHRSVSWYQQTPGQGLQFLFEYFSETQRNKGNFPGRFSGRQFSNSRSEMNVSTLELGDSALYLCASSFGSGGGETQYFGPGTRLLVL.

The CDR3 sequence: CSVGHTIGTRAYEQYF. In DNA, the CDR3 is TGCAGCGTAGGGCATACTATCGGGACACGAGCCTACGAGCAGTACTTC. The chain links TRBV29-1 to TRBJ2-7; D is possibly TRBD1 (6 bases). V lost 6 bases to trimming and J lost 2 bases, with 23 bases between them. The CDR3 is made up of 16 amino acids. Germline V gene lookup returns CDR1 SQVTM and CDR2 ANQGSEA.

The V gene is TRBV7-9, the J gene TRBJ2-5; 11 nucleotides agree with TRBD2. The germline V gene has CDR1 SEHNR and CDR2 FQNEAQ (reference sequence). The ends lost 0 bases at V and 3 bases at J; junction bases unmatched: 6. CDR3 size: 17 residues. The CDR3 DNA sequence: TGTGCCAGCAGCTTAGCGAGTAGCGGGAGGGCTAAAGAGACCCAGTACTTC. Amino acids: CASSLASSGRAKETQYF. Drawing the rest from reference TRBV7-9 and TRBJ2-5, the complete variable domain is DTGVSQNPRHKITKRGQNVTFRCDPISEHNRLYWYRQTLGQGPEFLTYFQNEAQLEKSRLLSDRFSAERPKGSFSTLEIQRTEQGDSAMYLCASSLASSGRAKETQYFGPGTRLLVL.

The count of this clone is one. The V call is TRBV4-1, the J call TRBJ2-7; the D gene is possibly TRBD1 (6 bases). The CDR3 length is 15 residues. In germline, CDR1 is MGHRA, CDR2 YSYEKL. V was cut by 4 bases and J by 2 bases, with 15 bases left in between. The CDR3 nucleotides are TGCGCCAGCAGCCGAGCGACAGGTCTGACCTACGAGCAGTACTTC. This sequence encodes CASSRATGLTYEQYF.

The J gene is TRBJ2-7, the V gene TRBV11-2; 8 bases agree with TRBD2. With V trimmed by 8 bases and J by 0 bases, 15 bases remained unmatched. Per germline, CDR1 SGHAT and CDR2 FQNNGV. This CDR3 is 17 amino acids long. DNA for the CDR3: TGTGCCAGCTATCATTTTAGGGCCGGGACTAGCTCCTACGAGCAGTACTTC. This sequence encodes CASYHFRAGTSSYEQYF.

CDR3 in DNA: TGTGCCAGCACGGTGAGGGGGCTAGGGGATCAGCCCCAGCATTTT. Amino acids: CASTVRGLGDQPQHF. This chain connects TRBV28 to TRBJ1-5; 7 bases line up with TRBD1. The junction had 11 bases not matched to a gene; V was cut back by 7 bases and J by 5 bases. CDR3 size: 15 residues. The germline V gene encodes CDR1 MDHEN and CDR2 SYDVKM.

This chain links TRBV18 with TRBJ2-7; no clear D. The CDR3 extends over 12 amino acids. Germline CDR1 is KGHSH and CDR2 is LQKENI. Trimming pared 3 bases from V and 6 bases from J, leaving 9 bases between. CDR3: CASSPWLSEQYF. The CDR3 DNA follows: TGTGCCAGCTCACCCTGGTTGAGCGAGCAGTACTTC.

The chain recombines TRBV25-1 with TRBJ2-5, with TRBD1 as a possible D gene (5 bases). This CDR3 has 15 amino acids. Trimming removed 3 bases from V and 1 base from J, with 12 bases in between. Germline V gene lookup returns CDR1 MGHDK and CDR2 SYGVNS. The CDR3, as DNA: TGTGCCAGCAGTGATCCTGGCAGGGCCCAAGAGACCCAGTACTTC. It specifies CASSDPGRAQETQYF.

This clone was seen a handful of times. J is TRBJ2-1 and V is TRBV25-1; D is unresolved. The germline gives CDR1 MGHDK, CDR2 SYGVNS. Trimming stripped 6 bases from V and 4 bases from J, with 16 bases between. CDR3 length equals 15 residues. The CDR3 DNA follows: TGTGCCAGCAGCGAACCTACCACCCTATACAATGAGCAGTTCTTC. This gives the protein CASSEPTTLYNEQFF.

The chain uses TRBV19 and TRBJ2-3; 8 positions agree with TRBD2. V trimming: 2 bases; J trimming: 0 bases; junction bases outside the gene matches: 1. This CDR3 region has 15 residues. Germline V lookup: CDR1 LNHDA, CDR2 SQIVND (reference sequence). This CDR3 reads CASSISGSSTDTQYF. In nucleotides, the CDR3 is TGTGCCAGTAGTATAAGCGGGAGTAGCACAGATACGCAGTATTTT.

The J gene is TRBJ2-3, the V gene TRBV27; perhaps TRBD2 as D (5 bases). With 0 bases removed from V and 3 bases from J, the gap between germline ends came to 19 bases. The CDR3 spans 18 residues. Germline V gene sequence: CDR1 MNHEY, CDR2 SMNVEV (reference sequence). The CDR3 spells CASSLSIRGAHGTDTQYF. DNA of the CDR3: TGTGCCAGCAGTTTATCGATCCGGGGTGCCCACGGGACAGATACGCAGTATTTT.

The gene calls are TRBV27 and TRBJ1-3; 9 nucleotides match TRBD1. The CDR3 has 15 amino acids. Germline V lookup: CDR1 MNHEY, CDR2 SMNVEV (reference sequence). J lost 1 base, V lost 2 bases, and 0 bases had no gene match. Here the CDR3 DNA reads TGTGCCAGCAGTTTAGGGACAGGGTCTGGAAACACCATATATTTT. It codes for CASSLGTGSGNTIYF.

CDR3 sequence reads: CASSKLGGAETQYF. As DNA, the CDR3 is TGTGCCAGCAGTAAGCTAGGGGGTGCGGAGACCCAGTACTTC. The rearrangement uses TRBV28 and TRBJ2-5; a possible D gene is TRBD1 (6 bases). The length of the CDR3 is 14 residues. The germline V gene has CDR1 MDHEN and CDR2 SYDVKM. V lost 5 bases to trimming and J lost 5 bases, with 15 bases between them. Filled out from reference TRBV28 and TRBJ2-5, the complete variable domain reads DVKVTQSSRYLVKRTGEKVFLECVQDMDHENMFWYRQDPGLGLRLIYFSYDVKMKEKGDIPEGYSVSREKKERFSLILESASTNQTSMYLCASSKLGGAETQYFGPGTRLLVL.

The chain couples TRBV5-5 to TRBJ1-1; TRBD1 is a possible D gene (6 bases). The CDR3 length is 15 residues. Trimming took 1 base from V and 4 from J, leaving 14 bases between them. The germline V gene encodes CDR1 SGHKS and CDR2 YYEKEE (reference sequence). CDR3 DNA: TGTGCCAGCAGCTTGATGGCGGGGGCTGGCACTGAAGCTTTCTTT. Translation: CASSLMAGAGTEAFF.

This chain links TRBV4-2 with TRBJ2-7; 7 nucleotides match TRBD2. After removal of 2 bases from V and 1 base from J, the junction contained 2 bases not matched to a gene. The germline V gene encodes CDR1 LGHNA and CDR2 YNFKEQ. CDR3 length equals 14 residues. The CDR3 DNA is TGTGCCAGCAGCCAAAGGGGAGGGTCCTACGAGCAGTACTTC. It translates to CASSQRGGSYEQYF.

This clone showed up just a few times. The V call is TRBV11-3, the J call TRBJ2-2; 9 bases fit TRBD1. Losses at the gene ends were 5 bases for V and 4 bases for J; bases not matched to a gene: 5. Germline loops: CDR1 SGHNT, CDR2 YENEEA. This CDR3 is built from 15 residues. The CDR3 DNA reads as TGTGCCAGCAGCAGCGACAGGGGGGGCACCGGGGAGCTGTTTTTT. This gives the protein CASSSDRGGTGELFF.